These 32 T cell receptor beta chains share one sample of origin, sequenced in a study of T cell repertoires in cytomegalovirus infection. These receptors lack a known antigen. TCRdb reanalysed the reads using MiXCR and keeps one entry per CDR3 protein. The sample shows 900,000 to 950,000 distinct CDR3 sequences, roughly 30% of them seen only once. Sequencing used cultured CD8+ T cells from PBMCs, obtained from culture after CMV antigen stimulation. These receptor sequences come from a human donor in good health (CMV status not recorded). Some clones in this sample may be carry-over from other donors' samples.

The rearrangement uses TRBV10-3 and TRBJ1-1; 7 nucleotides agree with TRBD1. The CDR3 totals 14 residues. Per the germline V gene, CDR1 is ENHRY and CDR2 is SYGVKD. The J segment lost 10 bases and the V segment lost 3 bases, leaving 11 bases of the junction unmatched. The CDR3 here is CAISDQQGHRGAFF. The CDR3 DNA reads TGTGCCATCAGTGACCAACAGGGGCATCGGGGAGCTTTCTTT.

The genes are TRBV19 and TRBJ1-1; D unresolved. Germline CDR1 reads LNHDA; CDR2 reads SQIVND (reference sequence). This CDR3 comprises 13 residues. V dropped 7 bases and J dropped 1 base, with 10 bases sitting between them. CDR3 region: CASTIHENTEAFF. The CDR3 bases are TGTGCCAGTACCATACACGAGAACACTGAAGCTTTCTTT.

This clonotype appeared once. The chain has TRBV27 and TRBJ2-5, with D maybe TRBD1 (6 bases). The V end lost 6 bases, the J end lost 7 bases, and 15 bases lay between the germline ends. This CDR3 is 13 amino acids long. From germline, CDR1 is MNHEY and CDR2 SMNVEV (reference sequence). The DNA of the CDR3 is TGTGCCAGCAGGGGGGACATTCGGGGGACCCAGTACTTC. The encoded protein is CASRGDIRGTQYF.

This clonotype was picked up many times. This chain links TRBV28 with TRBJ2-3, with D possibly being TRBD1 (5 bases). Germline V gene sequence: CDR1 MDHEN, CDR2 SYDVKM. V was trimmed by 6 bases and J by 6 bases, leaving 10 bases between them. CDR3 length equals 12 residues. The CDR3 nucleotides are TGTGCCAGCAGCACCCCAGGGGATACGCAGTATTTT. Protein: CASSTPGDTQYF.

This rearrangement joins TRBV6-6 to TRBJ1-1; TRBD1 might be the D (6 bases). The CDR3 is 14 amino acids. Germline CDR1 MNHNY, CDR2 SVGAGI (reference sequence). Trimming pared 5 bases from V and 5 bases from J, leaving 15 bases between. The CDR3 loop is CASSQYRAGTEAFF. CDR3 bases: TGTGCCAGCAGTCAATACAGGGCTGGAACTGAAGCTTTCTTT.

This clonotype was seen once. The chain carries TRBV4-1 and TRBJ2-7, with TRBD1 matching 8 bases. CDR1 is MGHRA and CDR2 is YSYEKL in the germline V gene. V gave up 0 bases and J gave up 0 bases; unmatched junction bases: 7. This CDR3 contains 17 residues. The CDR3 DNA sequence: TGCGCCAGCAGCCAAGATCCGGGACAGGTTTTCTCCTACGAGCAGTACTTC. Translating it yields CASSQDPGQVFSYEQYF.

This clonotype was seen a handful of times. This chain connects TRBV5-4 to TRBJ1-4, with TRBD1 as a possible D gene (6 bases). V lost 4 bases, J lost 8 bases, and 12 bases lay in between. Germline-derived CDR1 and CDR2 are SGHNT and YYREEE (reference sequence). The CDR3 sequence is 13 residues long. The CDR3 loop reads CASSGPGQEKLFF. The CDR3 DNA is TGTGCCAGCAGCGGACCGGGACAAGAAAAACTGTTTTTT.

The chain couples TRBV6-5 to TRBJ2-2, with D perhaps TRBD2 (5 bases). In germline, CDR1 is MNHEY, CDR2 SVGAGI. The CDR3 length is 13 residues. V was trimmed by 8 bases and J by 7 bases, leaving 14 bases between them. The CDR3 loop reads CASLGPGIGELFF. In nucleotides, the CDR3 is TGTGCCAGCCTAGGACCCGGGATCGGGGAGCTGTTTTTT.

The chain uses TRBV25-1 and TRBJ2-5; 7 bases align to TRBD2. The ends lost 1 base at V and 10 bases at J; junction bases unmatched: 9. From germline, CDR1 is MGHDK and CDR2 SYGVNS. The CDR3 spans 14 residues. The CDR3 is CASSEFSRGGDQYF. Written as DNA, the CDR3 is TGTGCCAGCAGTGAATTCTCGCGGGGAGGGGACCAGTACTTC.

The chain combines TRBV27 with TRBJ2-7; D is possibly TRBD1 (7 bases). This CDR3 contains 18 residues. V lost 5 bases, J lost 0 bases, and 23 bases lay in between. Looked up from germline, CDR1 is MNHEY and CDR2 is SMNVEV (reference sequence). The CDR3 reads CASSTYRRGPGGSYEQYF. CDR3 bases: TGTGCCAGCAGTACCTATCGGAGGGGGCCAGGGGGCTCCTACGAGCAGTACTTC.

This clonotype came up many times. The chain joins TRBV7-2 to TRBJ2-7; the D is unclear. This CDR3 has 13 amino acids. Germline CDR1 reads SGHTA; CDR2 reads FQGNSA. V dropped 5 bases and J dropped 0 bases, with 8 bases sitting between them. CDR3 DNA: TGTGCCAGCAGCATCTCTAACTCCTACGAGCAGTACTTC. Its translation is CASSISNSYEQYF. Variable domain in full (rest from reference TRBV7-2 and TRBJ2-7): GAGVSQSPSNKVTEKGKDVELRCDPISGHTALYWYRQSLGQGLEFLIYFQGNSAPDKSGLPSDRFSAERTGGSVSTLTIQRTQQEDSAVYLCASSISNSYEQYFGPGTRLTVT.

The chain carries TRBV27 and TRBJ2-7, with 12 bases that match TRBD1. The CDR3 length is 15 residues. With V trimmed by 6 bases and J by 0 bases, 3 bases remained unmatched. Germline loops: CDR1 MNHEY, CDR2 SMNVEV (reference sequence). CDR3: CASSPGQGASYEQYV. In nucleotides, the CDR3 is TGTGCCAGCAGCCCGGGACAGGGGGCCTCCTACGAGCAGTACGTC.

The rearrangement joins TRBV11-2 to TRBJ2-1; D is perhaps TRBD1 (6 bases). Germline lookup yields CDR1 SGHAT and CDR2 FQNNGV. Trimming pared 5 bases from V and 6 bases from J, leaving 14 bases between. CDR3 length: 14 amino acids. CDR3 loop: CASSEWTVPNEQFF. The CDR3 DNA is TGTGCCAGCAGCGAATGGACAGTTCCCAATGAGCAGTTCTTC. Looking up the rest from reference TRBV11-2 and TRBJ2-1 gives the full variable domain: EAGVAQSPRYKIIEKRQSVAFWCNPISGHATLYWYQQILGQGPKLLIQFQNNGVVDDSQLPKDRFSAERLKGVDSTLKIQPAKLEDSAVYLCASSEWTVPNEQFFGPGTRLTVL.

The V and J genes are TRBV6-5 and TRBJ2-2, with 7 bases fitting TRBD2. The CDR3 length is 18 residues. V was pared by 6 bases and J by 3 bases, with 16 bases of the junction left unmatched. Germline V gene sequence: CDR1 MNHEY, CDR2 SVGAGI. The CDR3 nucleotides read TGTGCCAGCAGCTACCTTTTGTTGGCGGGGGACGACACCGGGGAGCTGTTTTTT. Amino acid sequence: CASSYLLLAGDDTGELFF.

The genes are TRBV6-5 and TRBJ1-5, with 8 bases that match TRBD1. Trimming cost V 6 bases and J 5 bases; bases outside gene matches: 12. From germline, CDR1 is MNHEY and CDR2 SVGAGI. The CDR3 contains 16 residues. The CDR3 region has the DNA TGTGCCAGCAGAGAACTAAGACAGGGGTGGTATCAGCCCCAGCATTTT. This codes for CASRELRQGWYQPQHF.

About this clonotype itself: Given a much more abundant clone one base away, this may be a read error. This chain links TRBV7-6 with TRBJ2-3; D unclear. Germline assignment: CDR1 SGHVS and CDR2 FNYEAQ. V dropped 8 bases and J dropped 2 bases, with 11 bases sitting between them. CDR3 length: 13 amino acids. DNA of the CDR3: TGTGCCAGCGGCTCCACAGCCACAGATACGCAGTATTTT. The encoded protein is CASGSTATDTQYF.

The chain employs TRBV6-5 and TRBJ1-3, with a possible D match to TRBD1 (6 bases). Germline-derived CDR1 and CDR2 are MNHEY and SVGAGI. The CDR3 extends over 13 amino acids. Trimming removed 6 bases from V and 8 bases from J, with 14 bases in between. The CDR3 loop is CASRQGGGHTIYF. CDR3 sequence (DNA): TGTGCCAGCAGACAGGGTGGCGGCCACACCATATATTTT.

The table lists this clonotype with a few counts. CDR3 in DNA: TGTGCCAGCAGCCCTGTCGACTATTCGAACACCGGGGAGCTGTTTTTT. This gives the protein CASSPVDYSNTGELFF. The rearrangement uses TRBV3-1 and TRBJ2-2; a possible D gene is TRBD2 (5 bases). The CDR3 has 16 amino acids. V lost 4 bases and J lost 0, with 12 bases in between. Germline CDR1 reads LGHDT; CDR2 reads YNNKEL (reference sequence).

CDR3 DNA: TGCGCCAGCAGCCAAGGACCACAGGGAACCTCCCAAGAGACCCAGTACTTC. Its translation is CASSQGPQGTSQETQYF. The chain uses TRBV4-1 and TRBJ2-5, with D possibly being TRBD1 (6 bases). This CDR3 comprises 17 residues. The V end lost 1 base, the J end lost 1 base, and 16 bases lay between the germline ends. Per germline, CDR1 MGHRA and CDR2 YSYEKL.

This clonotype was detected only a few times. J is TRBJ2-1 and V is TRBV11-2; 10 bases fit TRBD1. CDR3 length: 16 residues. Germline V gene lookup returns CDR1 SGHAT and CDR2 FQNNGV. V shed 5 bases, J shed 4 bases, and the junction held 8 bases outside the gene matches. Written as DNA, the CDR3 is TGTGCCAGCAGCCATCAGGGACAGGGGCCATACAATGAGCAGTTCTTC. Translation: CASSHQGQGPYNEQFF. Looking up the rest from reference TRBV11-2 and TRBJ2-1 gives the full variable domain: EAGVAQSPRYKIIEKRQSVAFWCNPISGHATLYWYQQILGQGPKLLIQFQNNGVVDDSQLPKDRFSAERLKGVDSTLKIQPAKLEDSAVYLCASSHQGQGPYNEQFFGPGTRLTVL.

This clonotype was recorded a few times. V and J are TRBV7-9 and TRBJ2-1, with D unresolved. Looked up from germline, CDR1 is SEHNR and CDR2 is FQNEAQ (reference sequence). This CDR3 has 16 residues. V dropped 4 bases and J dropped 4 bases, with 17 bases sitting between them. CDR3: CASSSPQVPNYNEQFF. For the CDR3, the DNA is TGTGCCAGCAGCTCCCCTCAGGTCCCCAATTACAATGAGCAGTTCTTC.

This rearrangement joins TRBV12-3 or TRBV12-4 to TRBJ1-4, with D uncertain. V gave up 5 bases and J gave up 3 bases, with 16 bases separating them. The CDR3 contains 16 residues. CDR3 loop: CASSPTADLANEKLFF. CDR3 DNA: TGTGCCAGCAGTCCCACCGCAGACCTAGCTAATGAAAAACTGTTTTTT.

V gene TRBV6-5 combines with J gene TRBJ1-3, with a possible D match to TRBD1 (6 bases). Germline CDR1 reads MNHEY; CDR2 reads SVGAGI. V was shortened by 6 bases and J by 0 bases, with 12 bases between the two germline ends. The CDR3 covers 15 residues. The CDR3 nucleotides read TGTGCCAGCAGCGCGACAGGCGCCTCTGGAAACACCATATATTTT. It codes for CASSATGASGNTIYF.

There are a few counts of this clonotype. This rearrangement joins TRBV7-2 to TRBJ2-7; D possibly corresponds to TRBD1 (6 bases). The CDR3 covers 13 residues. CDR1 is SGHTA, CDR2 FQGNSA, per germline. Trimming removed 5 bases from V and 9 bases from J, with 17 bases in between. The CDR3 protein is CASSPGQGPRQYF. CDR3 sequence (DNA): TGTGCCAGCAGCCCCGGGCAGGGGCCACGGCAGTACTTC.

In this sample, this clonotype turned up a few times. The genes are TRBV25-1 and TRBJ1-2; 9 nucleotides align to TRBD1. The CDR3 runs 13 residues. The V gene's germline CDR1 is MGHDK and CDR2 SYGVNS. V lost 8 bases, J lost 5 bases, and 6 bases stayed unmatched. CDR3 bases: TGTGCCAGCGGGGCTGGGACAGGGTATGGCTACACCTTC. Translating it yields CASGAGTGYGYTF.

In this sample, this clonotype turned up a few times. The rearrangement uses TRBV12-5 and TRBJ2-2; 9 positions match TRBD1. Germline CDR1 reads LGHNT; CDR2 reads FRNRAP. V shed 2 bases, J shed 1 base, and the junction held 5 bases outside the gene matches. The CDR3 runs 17 residues. In DNA, the CDR3 is TGTGCTAGTGGTTTGTCCGGGACAGGGCAGAACACCGGGGAGCTGTTTTTT. Translated: CASGLSGTGQNTGELFF. Looking up the rest from reference TRBV12-5 and TRBJ2-2 gives the full variable domain: DARVTQTPRHKVTEMGQEVTMRCQPILGHNTVFWYRQTMMQGLELLAYFRNRAPLDDSGMPKDRFSAEMPDATLATLKIQPSEPRDSAVYFCASGLSGTGQNTGELFFGEGSRLTVL.

This chain uses TRBV10-3 with TRBJ1-2; 9 positions match TRBD1. In germline, CDR1 is ENHRY, CDR2 SYGVKD. V gave up 4 bases and J gave up 8 bases; unmatched junction bases: 11. This CDR3 is 15 amino acids long. In nucleotides, the CDR3 is TGTGCCATCAGTGGGGGACAGGGTGATTCTAGAGGCTACACCTTC. This codes for CAISGGQGDSRGYTF.

The rearrangement links TRBV29-1 to TRBJ2-1; D may be TRBD1 (5 bases). Between the trimmed V and J ends, which lost 4 bases and 1 base, there was a span of 11 bases. The CDR3 loop spans 14 amino acids. Germline V CDR1 and CDR2: SQVTM, ANQGSEA. CDR3 amino acids: CSVVGHKSYNEQFF. The CDR3 nucleotides are TGCAGCGTTGTGGGGCATAAATCCTACAATGAGCAGTTCTTC.

This clonotype was seen a few times. V is TRBV20-1 and J is TRBJ2-5, with 13 positions matching TRBD2. J was trimmed by 1 base and V by 0 bases; bases with no gene match: 8. CDR3 size: 18 residues. Germline assignment: CDR1 DFQATT and CDR2 SNEGSKA (reference sequence). The CDR3 spells CSAREDQGLAGLQETQYF. CDR3 sequence (DNA): TGCAGTGCTAGAGAAGACCAGGGACTAGCGGGACTCCAAGAGACCCAGTACTTC.

The chain employs TRBV10-3 and TRBJ2-7; D is undetermined. This CDR3 contains 15 residues. V was cut by 2 bases and J by 3 bases, with 14 bases left in between. Germline V lookup: CDR1 ENHRY, CDR2 SYGVKD. The CDR3 here is CAISEIARSNYEQYF. The CDR3 DNA follows: TGTGCCATCAGTGAGATCGCCAGGTCGAACTACGAGCAGTACTTC.

This chain connects TRBV7-2 to TRBJ2-1, with D perhaps given as TRBD1 or TRBD2 (5 bases each). Trimming took 7 bases from V and 10 from J, leaving 14 bases between them. Germline CDR1 and CDR2: SGHTA and FQGNSA. The CDR3 is 12 residues long. The CDR3 here is CASTFREREQFF. The CDR3 DNA follows: TGTGCCAGCACCTTCAGGGAGAGGGAGCAGTTCTTC.

The rearrangement joins TRBV4-1 to TRBJ2-1; the D gene is possibly TRBD2 (7 bases). V lost 4 bases and J lost 7, with 26 bases in between. Germline CDR1 reads MGHRA; CDR2 reads YSYEKL. CDR3 length: 18 residues. CDR3 sequence reads: CASSPLLLGGGLGNEQFF. CDR3 nucleotide sequence: TGCGCCAGCAGCCCCCTGCTCTTGGGGGGGGGGCTGGGAAATGAGCAGTTCTTC.